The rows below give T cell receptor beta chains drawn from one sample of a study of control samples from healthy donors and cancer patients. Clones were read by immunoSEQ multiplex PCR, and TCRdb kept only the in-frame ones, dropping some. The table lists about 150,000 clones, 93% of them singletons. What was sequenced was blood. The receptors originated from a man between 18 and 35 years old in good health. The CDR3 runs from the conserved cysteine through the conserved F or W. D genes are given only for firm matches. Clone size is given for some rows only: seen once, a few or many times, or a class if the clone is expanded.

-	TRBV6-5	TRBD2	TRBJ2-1	CASSRAGGGNEQFF	TGTGCCAGCAGTCGCGCGGGAGGGGGCAATGAGCAGTTCTTC
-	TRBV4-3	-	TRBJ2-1	CASSQDHASVNNEQFF	TGCGCCAGCAGCCAAGATCACGCTAGCGTTAACAATGAGCAGTTCTTC
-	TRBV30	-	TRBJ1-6	CAWSVRRDYNSPLHF	TGTGCCTGGAGTGTACGGCGTGACTATAATTCACCCCTCCACTTT
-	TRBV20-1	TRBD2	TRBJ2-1	CSASSGLAGNEQFF	TGCAGTGCTAGTTCCGGACTAGCGGGCAATGAGCAGTTCTTC
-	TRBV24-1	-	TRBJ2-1	CATSETYRDTNEQFF	TGTGCCACCAGTGAAACCTACCGGGACACCAATGAGCAGTTCTTC
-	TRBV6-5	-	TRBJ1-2	CASSRGGSNYGYTF	TGTGCCAGCAGTCGAGGGGGTTCTAACTATGGCTACACCTTC
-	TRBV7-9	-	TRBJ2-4	CASSLGRRLDIQYF	TGTGCCAGCAGCTTAGGTAGGCGGCTCGACATTCAGTACTTC
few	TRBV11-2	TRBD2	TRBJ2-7	CASSLEGRGAYEQYF	TGTGCCAGCAGCTTAGAGGGACGGGGGGCCTACGAGCAGTACTTC
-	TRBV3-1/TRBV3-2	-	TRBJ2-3	CASSQVGMTDTQYF	TGTGCCAGCAGCCAAGTTGGGATGACAGATACGCAGTATTTT
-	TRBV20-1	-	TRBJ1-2	CSARYSYGYTF	TGCAGTGCTAGATACAGCTATGGCTACACCTTC
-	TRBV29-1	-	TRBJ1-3	CSALDGNTIYF	TGCAGCGCCCTAGATGGAAACACCATATATTTT
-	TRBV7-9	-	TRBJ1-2	CASSSETQINNYGYTF	TGTGCCAGCAGCTCAGAGACACAGATTAATAACTATGGCTACACCTTC
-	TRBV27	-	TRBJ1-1	CASRTVLNPEAFF	TGTGCCAGCCGGACAGTTCTGAACCCTGAAGCTTTCTTT
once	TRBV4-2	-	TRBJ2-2	CASSQDLDRGGGELFF	TGTGCCAGCAGCCAAGATCTCGATCGAGGGGGCGGGGAGCTGTTTTTT
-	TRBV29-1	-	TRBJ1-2	CSVDNGWGYTF	TGCAGCGTTGACAACGGCTGGGGCTACACCTTC
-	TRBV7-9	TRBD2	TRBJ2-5	CASSGSGSLAEPRETQYF	TGTGCCAGCAGCGGATCGGGGAGTCTAGCGGAGCCCCGAGAGACCCAGTACTTC
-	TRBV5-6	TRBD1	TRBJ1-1	CASSTGQGGTEAFF	TGTGCCAGCAGCACCGGACAGGGAGGCACTGAAGCTTTCTTT
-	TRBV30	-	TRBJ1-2	CACGRSPATLGGYTF	TGTGCCTGCGGTAGATCACCTGCTACCCTGGGGGGCTACACCTTC
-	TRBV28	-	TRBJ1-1	CASSLLGHLNTEAFF	TGTGCCAGCAGTTTACTTGGACACTTGAACACTGAAGCTTTCTTT
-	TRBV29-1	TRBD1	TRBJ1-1	CSVSPRGDRVGTEAFF	TGCAGCGTTTCCCCGAGGGGGGACAGGGTAGGGACTGAAGCTTTCTTT
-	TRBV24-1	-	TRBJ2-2	CATSDPRAGELFF	TGTGCCACCAGTGACCCTCGTGCCGGGGAGCTGTTTTTT
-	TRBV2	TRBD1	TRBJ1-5	CASNADRANQPQHF	TGTGCCAGCAATGCGGACAGGGCGAATCAGCCCCAGCATTTT
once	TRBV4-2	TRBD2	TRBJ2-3	CASSQDNAAGEADTQYF	TGTGCCAGCAGCCAAGACAACGCAGCGGGGGAGGCCGATACGCAGTATTTT
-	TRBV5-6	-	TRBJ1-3	CASSLSRSGNTIYF	TGTGCCAGCAGCTTATCACGCTCTGGAAACACCATATATTTT
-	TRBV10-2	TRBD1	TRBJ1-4	CASRGQVDEKLFF	TGCGCCAGCAGGGGACAGGTGGATGAAAAACTGTTTTTT